The present TCR beta chain was sequenced within a study of CD8 T cells in ankylosing spondylitis. Deletions cut 0 bases from V and 4 bases from J, with 13 bases between. Germline lookup yields CDR1 ENHRY and CDR2 SYGVKD. The CDR3 spans 16 residues. TCRdb reprocessed the 5' RACE reads with MiXCR, giving one entry per CDR3 protein. The sample yields some 800,000 distinct CDR3 sequences, about 11% seen once. Concerning this clonotype: Its antigen is not known.

Whole-study results and caveats: A TCR beta motif of about 8 highly homologous variants seemed to mark ankylosing spondylitis blood. Matched ankylosing spondylitis synovial fluid reportedly contained a significantly enriched population of disease-linked clones.

The receptor comes from a male donor with ankylosing spondylitis. The V call is TRBV10-3, the J call TRBJ1-5; D is unresolved. The material sequenced was blood, either unsorted or a sorted T cell fraction (not recorded which). The CDR3 coding sequence is TGTGCCATCAGTGAGTCCGGGTCAGGCTTAAATCAGCCCCAGCATTTT. It codes for CAISESGSGLNQPQHF.